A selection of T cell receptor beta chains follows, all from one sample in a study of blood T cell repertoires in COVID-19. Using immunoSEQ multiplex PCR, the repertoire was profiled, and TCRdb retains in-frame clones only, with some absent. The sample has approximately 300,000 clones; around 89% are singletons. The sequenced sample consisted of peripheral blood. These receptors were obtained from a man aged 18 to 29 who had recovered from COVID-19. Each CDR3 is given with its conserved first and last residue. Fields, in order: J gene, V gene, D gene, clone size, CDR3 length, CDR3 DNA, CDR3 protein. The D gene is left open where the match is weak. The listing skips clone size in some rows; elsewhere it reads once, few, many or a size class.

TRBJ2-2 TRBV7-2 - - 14 TGTGCCAGCAGCTTGTCCTGGAACACCGGGGAGCTGTTTTTT CASSLSWNTGELFF
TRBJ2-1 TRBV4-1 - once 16 TGCGCCAGCAGCCACCCCCAGCGGGTGTCCTACAATGAGCAGTTCTTC CASSHPQRVSYNEQFF
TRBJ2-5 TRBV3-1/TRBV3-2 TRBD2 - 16 TGTGCCAGCAGCCAAGTAGCGGGGGGTCTCCAAGAGACCCAGTACTTC CASSQVAGGLQETQYF
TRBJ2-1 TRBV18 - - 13 TGTGCCAGCTCACTCGGTTATCCCAATGAGCAGTTCTTC CASSLGYPNEQFF
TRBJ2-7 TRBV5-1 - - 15 TGCGCCAGCAGGGGGCTAACCGCGGGGGCAAACGAGCAGTACTTC CASRGLTAGANEQYF
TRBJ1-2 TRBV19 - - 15 TGTGCCAGTAGATCCGCCGGGACACCGAGAGGTGGCTACACCTTC CASRSAGTPRGGYTF
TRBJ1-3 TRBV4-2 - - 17 TGTGCCAGCAGCCAAGAAGCGGGCCATAGCTCTGGAAACACCATATATTTT CASSQEAGHSSGNTIYF
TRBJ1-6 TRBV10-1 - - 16 TGCGCCAGCCCCGGACAATTTGGGACCTATAATTCACCCCTCCACTTT CASPGQFGTYNSPLHF
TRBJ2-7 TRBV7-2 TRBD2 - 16 TGTGCTAGCAGCTCTAGCGGGGGGGGTTTAACCTACGAGCAGTACTTC CASSSSGGGLTYEQYF
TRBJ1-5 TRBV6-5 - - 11 TGTGCCAGCAGCCAGAGGCAGCCCCAGCATTTT CASSQRQPQHF
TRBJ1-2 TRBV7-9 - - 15 TGTGCCAGCAGCTTATCAGGAACAGGGTACTATGGCTACACCTTC CASSLSGTGYYGYTF
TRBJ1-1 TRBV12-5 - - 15 TGTGCTAGTGGTCCCACACAGGGACGGGACACTGAAGCTTTCTTT CASGPTQGRDTEAFF
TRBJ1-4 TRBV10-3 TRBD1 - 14 TGTGCCATCAGCCAGGGGGGAGTTAATGAAAAACTGTTTTTT CAISQGGVNEKLFF
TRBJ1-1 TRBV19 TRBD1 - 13 TGTGCCACCCTGGGACAGGGGCATACTGAAGCTTTCTTT CATLGQGHTEAFF
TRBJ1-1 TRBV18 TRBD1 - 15 TGTGCCAGCTCACCCAGGGACAGGGTGGACACTGAAGCTTTCTTT CASSPRDRVDTEAFF
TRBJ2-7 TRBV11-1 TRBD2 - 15 TGTGCCAGCAGCGCGGGGACTAGCGGGGAATACGAGCAGTACTTC CASSAGTSGEYEQYF
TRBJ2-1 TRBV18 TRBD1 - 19 TGTGCCAGCTCACCACAGGAGGGACAGGGGATTTTCTTCTACAATGAGCAGTTCTTC CASSPQEGQGIFFYNEQFF
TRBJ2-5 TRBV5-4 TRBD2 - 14 TGTGCCAGCAGTACCGGGGGGATTGAAGAGACCCAGTACTTC CASSTGGIEETQYF
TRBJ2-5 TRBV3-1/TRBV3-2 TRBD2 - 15 TGTGCCAGCAGCCTAACTAGCGGGGGGGCGGAGACCCAGTACTTC CASSLTSGGAETQYF
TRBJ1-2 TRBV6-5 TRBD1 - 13 TGTGCCAGCAGTATCACAGGGGGCTGGGGCTACACCTTC CASSITGGWGYTF
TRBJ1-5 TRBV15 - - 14 TGTGCCACCAGCAGACCACAGAGCAATCAGCCCCAGCATTTT CATSRPQSNQPQHF
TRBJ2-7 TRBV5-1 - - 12 TGCGCCAGCAGCTTGGAGGGAGCCGAGCAGTACTTC CASSLEGAEQYF
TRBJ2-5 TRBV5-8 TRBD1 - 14 TGTGCCAGCAGCCTGGACAGGGGGGTGGAGACCCAGTACTTC CASSLDRGVETQYF
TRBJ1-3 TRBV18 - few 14 TGTGCCAGCTCACCACTCACAGGTGGAAACACCATATATTTT CASSPLTGGNTIYF
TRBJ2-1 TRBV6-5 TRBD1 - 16 TGTGCCAGCAGTTACGCCCGGGACAGGGACTACAATGAGCAGTTCTTC CASSYARDRDYNEQFF
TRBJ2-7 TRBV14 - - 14 TGTGCCAGCAGCCAGACAGGATTTTTCTACGAGCAGTACTTC CASSQTGFFYEQYF
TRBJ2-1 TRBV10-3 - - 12 TGTGCCATCAGTGCTGCGGGCAATGAGCAGTTCTTC CAISAAGNEQFF
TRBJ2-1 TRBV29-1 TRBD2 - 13 TGCAGCGTCGGTCACGGGAGGGGACATACGCAGTTCTTC CSVGHGRGHTQFF
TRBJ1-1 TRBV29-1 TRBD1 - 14 TGCAGCGTTGGAATGACAGGGTTTGAGACTGAAGCTTTCTTT CSVGMTGFETEAFF
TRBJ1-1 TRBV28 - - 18 TGTGCCAGCAGTTTATGCACAGCCCCCATACACTGTGACACTGAAGCTTTCTTT CASSLCTAPIHCDTEAFF
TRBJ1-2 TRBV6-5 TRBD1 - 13 TGTGCCAGCAGTCGAACAAACAGGGGAGGCTACACCTTC CASSRTNRGGYTF
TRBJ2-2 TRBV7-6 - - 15 TGTGCCAGCAGCAAGGACAGATCGAACACCGGGGAGCTGTTTTTT CASSKDRSNTGELFF
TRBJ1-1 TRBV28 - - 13 TGTGCCAGCAGTTTCGGGTTGAGAGCTGAAGCTTTCTTT CASSFGLRAEAFF
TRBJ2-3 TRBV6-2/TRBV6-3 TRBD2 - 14 TGTGCCAGCAGTTACGCGGGAGGGACAGATACGCAGTATTTT CASSYAGGTDTQYF
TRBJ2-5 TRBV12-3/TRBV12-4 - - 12 TGTGCCAGCAGTTTCCTCGGAGAGACCCAGTACTTC CASSFLGETQYF
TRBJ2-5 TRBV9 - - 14 TGTGCCAGCAGCGCCTTTGGGGGAGGAGAGACCCAGTACTTC CASSAFGGGETQYF
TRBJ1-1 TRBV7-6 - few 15 TGTGCCAGCAGCTTAGGGTCGGGGGGTTGGACTGAAGCTTTCTTT CASSLGSGGWTEAFF
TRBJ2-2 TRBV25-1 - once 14 TGTGCCAGCAGTGGGGGGGGCTACACCGGGGAGCTGTTTTTT CASSGGGYTGELFF